The entry below describes one T cell receptor beta chain. TCRdb keeps only in-frame clones here, not all; method: immunoSEQ multiplex PCR. The sample holds 45,000 to 60,000 clones, about 86% seen once. The data originate from a study of T cells in localized non-small cell lung cancer. The CDR3 runs 15 residues. Unmatched junction bases numbered 8, after V lost 6 bases and J lost 5 bases. The V gene's germline CDR1 is LGHNA and CDR2 YNFKEQ. Material: PBMCs, obtained before any cancer treatment. The source is a man aged 40-75 years with stage II lung adenocarcinoma. The chain uses TRBV4-2 and TRBJ2-5; 11 bases are a match to TRBD1. The CDR3 DNA follows: TGTGCCAGCAGTCCGGGACAGGGGGTTTGGGAGACCCAGTACTTC. This translates into CASSPGQGVWETQYF.